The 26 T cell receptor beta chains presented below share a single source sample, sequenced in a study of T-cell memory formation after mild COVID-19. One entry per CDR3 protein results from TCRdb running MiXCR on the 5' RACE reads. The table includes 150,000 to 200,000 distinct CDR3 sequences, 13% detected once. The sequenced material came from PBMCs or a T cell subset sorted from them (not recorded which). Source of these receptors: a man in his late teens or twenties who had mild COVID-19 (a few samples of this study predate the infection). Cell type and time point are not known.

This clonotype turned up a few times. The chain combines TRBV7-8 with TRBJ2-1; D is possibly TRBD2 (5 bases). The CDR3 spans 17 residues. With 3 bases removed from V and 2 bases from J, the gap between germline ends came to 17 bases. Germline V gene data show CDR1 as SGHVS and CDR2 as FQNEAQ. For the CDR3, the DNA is TGTGCCAGCAGCTTGCCGGGGAGCCCACAAACCTACAATGAGCAGTTCTTC. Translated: CASSLPGSPQTYNEQFF. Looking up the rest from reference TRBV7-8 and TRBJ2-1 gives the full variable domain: GAGVSQSPRYKVAKRGQDVALRCDPISGHVSLFWYQQALGQGPEFLTYFQNEAQLDKSGLPSDRFFAERPEGSVSTLKIQRTQQEDSAVYLCASSLPGSPQTYNEQFFGPGTRLTVL.

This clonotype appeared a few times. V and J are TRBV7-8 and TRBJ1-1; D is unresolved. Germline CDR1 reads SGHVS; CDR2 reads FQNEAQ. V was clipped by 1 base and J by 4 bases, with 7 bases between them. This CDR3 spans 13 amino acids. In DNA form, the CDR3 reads TGTGCCAGCAGCTTAGATGGGGTCACTGAAGCTTTCTTT. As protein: CASSLDGVTEAFF.

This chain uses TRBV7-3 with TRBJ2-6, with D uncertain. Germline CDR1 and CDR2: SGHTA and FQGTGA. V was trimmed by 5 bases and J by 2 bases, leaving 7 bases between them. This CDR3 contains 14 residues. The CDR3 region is CASSLLTGANVLTF. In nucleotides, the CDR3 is TGTGCCAGCAGCCTCCTGACTGGGGCCAACGTCCTGACTTTC.

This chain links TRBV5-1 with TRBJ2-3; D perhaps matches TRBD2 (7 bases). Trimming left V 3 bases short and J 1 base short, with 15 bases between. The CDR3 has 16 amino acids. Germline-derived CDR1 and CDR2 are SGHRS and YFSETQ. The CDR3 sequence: CASSWGARGRTDTQYF. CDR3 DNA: TGCGCCAGCAGCTGGGGGGCGCGGGGGCGCACAGATACGCAGTATTTT.

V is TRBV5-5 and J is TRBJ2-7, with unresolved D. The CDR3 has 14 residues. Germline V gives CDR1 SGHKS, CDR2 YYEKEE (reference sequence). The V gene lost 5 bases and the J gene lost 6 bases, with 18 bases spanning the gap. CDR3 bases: TGTGCCAGCAGTCCGGGTAGCTCCCGTTCCGAGCAGTACTTC. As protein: CASSPGSSRSEQYF.

The chain's CDR3 is CASSQGLGEEQYV. CDR3 bases: TGCGCCAGCAGCCAAGGCTTAGGGGAGGAGCAGTACGTC. The chain has TRBV4-1 and TRBJ2-7; either TRBD1 or TRBD2 may supply D (5 bases each). CDR1 and CDR2 (germline): MGHRA, YSYEKL. This CDR3 has 13 residues. Trimming took 1 base from V and 7 from J, leaving 11 bases between them.

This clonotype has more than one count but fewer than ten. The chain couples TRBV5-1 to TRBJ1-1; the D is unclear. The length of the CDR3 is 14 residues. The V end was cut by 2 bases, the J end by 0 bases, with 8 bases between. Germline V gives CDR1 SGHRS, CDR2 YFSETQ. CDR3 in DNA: TGCGCCAGCAGCTTTGCCGGGCTGAACACTGAAGCTTTCTTT. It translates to CASSFAGLNTEAFF.

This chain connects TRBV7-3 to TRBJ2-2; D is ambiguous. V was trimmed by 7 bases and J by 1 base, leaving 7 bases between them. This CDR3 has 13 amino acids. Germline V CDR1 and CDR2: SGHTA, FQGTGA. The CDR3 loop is CASKGLNTGELFF. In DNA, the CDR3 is TGTGCCAGCAAGGGTCTGAACACCGGGGAGCTGTTTTTT.

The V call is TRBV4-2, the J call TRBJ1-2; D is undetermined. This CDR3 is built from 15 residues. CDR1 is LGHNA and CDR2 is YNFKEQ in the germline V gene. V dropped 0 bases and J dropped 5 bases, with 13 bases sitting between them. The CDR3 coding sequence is TGTGCCAGCAGCCAAGAAATCCAGGTTATGTATGGCTACACCTTC. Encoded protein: CASSQEIQVMYGYTF.

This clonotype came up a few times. CDR3 sequence (DNA): TGCGCCAGCAGCCAAGATCTGGGGGCTAGCGCCGAGACCCAGTACTTC. It is translated as CASSQDLGASAETQYF. The chain recombines TRBV4-3 with TRBJ2-5; D assignment may be TRBD1 or TRBD2 (6 bases each). The V end lost 0 bases, the J end lost 5 bases, and 16 bases lay between the germline ends. Germline CDR1 is LGHNA and CDR2 is YSLEER. The CDR3 length is 16 residues.

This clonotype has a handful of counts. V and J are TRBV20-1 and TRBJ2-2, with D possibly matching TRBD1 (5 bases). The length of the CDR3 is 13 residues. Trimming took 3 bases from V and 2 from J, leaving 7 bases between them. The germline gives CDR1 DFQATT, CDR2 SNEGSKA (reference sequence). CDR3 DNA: TGCAGTGCTAGGACAGCCAACACCGGGGAGCTGTTTTTT. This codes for CSARTANTGELFF.

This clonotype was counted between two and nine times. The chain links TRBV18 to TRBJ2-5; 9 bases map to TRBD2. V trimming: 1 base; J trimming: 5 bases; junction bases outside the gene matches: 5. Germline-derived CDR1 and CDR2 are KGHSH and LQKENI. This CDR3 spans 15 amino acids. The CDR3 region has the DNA TGTGCCAGCTCACCACAGAGTGCGGGAGGGGAGACCCAGTACTTC. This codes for CASSPQSAGGETQYF.

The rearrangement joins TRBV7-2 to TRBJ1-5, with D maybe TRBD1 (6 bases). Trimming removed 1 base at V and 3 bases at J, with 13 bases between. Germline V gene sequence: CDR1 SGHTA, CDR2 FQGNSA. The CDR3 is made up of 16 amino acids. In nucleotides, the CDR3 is TGTGCCAGCAGCTTAGTGGGGGCATTAAACAATCAGCCCCAGCATTTT. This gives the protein CASSLVGALNNQPQHF.

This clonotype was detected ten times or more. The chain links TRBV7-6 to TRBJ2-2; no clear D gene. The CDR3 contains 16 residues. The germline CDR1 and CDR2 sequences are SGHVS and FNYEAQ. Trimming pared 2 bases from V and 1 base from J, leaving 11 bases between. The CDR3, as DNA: TGTGCCAGCAGCTTAAGGTTTCTCGTGAACACCGGGGAGCTGTTTTTT. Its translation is CASSLRFLVNTGELFF. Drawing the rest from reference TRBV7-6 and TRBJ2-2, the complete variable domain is GAGVSQSPRYKVTKRGQDVALRCDPISGHVSLYWYRQALGQGPEFLTYFNYEAQQDKSGLPNDRFSAERPEGSISTLTIQRTEQRDSAMYRCASSLRFLVNTGELFFGEGSRLTVL.

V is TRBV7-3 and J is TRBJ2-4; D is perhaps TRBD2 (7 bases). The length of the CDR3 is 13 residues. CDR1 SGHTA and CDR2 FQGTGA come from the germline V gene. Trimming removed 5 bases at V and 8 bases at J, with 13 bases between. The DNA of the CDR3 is TGTGCCAGCAGCCGCGGGGGCGCGGACATTCAGTACTTC. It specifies CASSRGGADIQYF.

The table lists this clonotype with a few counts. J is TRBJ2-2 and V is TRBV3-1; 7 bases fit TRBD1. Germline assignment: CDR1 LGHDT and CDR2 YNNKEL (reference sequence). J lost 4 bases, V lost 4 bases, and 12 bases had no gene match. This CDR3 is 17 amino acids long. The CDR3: CASSPRDSRLSTGELFF. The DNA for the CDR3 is TGTGCCAGCAGCCCTCGGGACAGCAGATTGAGCACCGGGGAGCTGTTTTTT. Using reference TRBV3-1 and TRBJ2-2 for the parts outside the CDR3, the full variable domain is DTAVSQTPKYLVTQMGNDKSIKCEQNLGHDTMYWYKQDSKKFLKIMFSYNNKELIINETVPNRFSPKSPDKAHLNLHINSLELGDSAVYFCASSPRDSRLSTGELFFGEGSRLTVL.

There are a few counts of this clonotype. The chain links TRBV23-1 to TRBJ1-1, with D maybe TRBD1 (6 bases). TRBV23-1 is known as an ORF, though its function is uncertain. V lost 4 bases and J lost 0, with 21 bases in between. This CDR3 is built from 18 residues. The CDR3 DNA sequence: TGCGCCAGCAGTCCCAGGGCCCGGGCGGGGACACTGAACACTGAAGCTTTCTTT. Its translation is CASSPRARAGTLNTEAFF.

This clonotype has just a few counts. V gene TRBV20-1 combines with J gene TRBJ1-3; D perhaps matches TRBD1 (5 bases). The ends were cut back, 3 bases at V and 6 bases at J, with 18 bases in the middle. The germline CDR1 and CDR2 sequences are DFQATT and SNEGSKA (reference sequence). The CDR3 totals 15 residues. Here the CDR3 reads CSARGTSGRANTIYF. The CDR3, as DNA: TGCAGTGCTAGGGGGACCTCAGGAAGGGCAAACACCATATATTTT.

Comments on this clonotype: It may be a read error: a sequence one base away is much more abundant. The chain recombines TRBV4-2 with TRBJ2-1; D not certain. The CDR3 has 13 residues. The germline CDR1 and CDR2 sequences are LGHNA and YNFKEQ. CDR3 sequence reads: CASRLDTYNGQFF. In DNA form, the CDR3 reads TGTGCCAGCAGACTCGATACATACAATGGGCAGTTCTTC.

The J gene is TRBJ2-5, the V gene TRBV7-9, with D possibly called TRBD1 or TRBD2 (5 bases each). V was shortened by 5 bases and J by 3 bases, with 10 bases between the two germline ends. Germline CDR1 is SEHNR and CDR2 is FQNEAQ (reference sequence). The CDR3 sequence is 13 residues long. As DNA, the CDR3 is TGTGCCAGCAGCACGCTGGGGGAAGAGACCCAGTACTTC. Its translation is CASSTLGEETQYF.

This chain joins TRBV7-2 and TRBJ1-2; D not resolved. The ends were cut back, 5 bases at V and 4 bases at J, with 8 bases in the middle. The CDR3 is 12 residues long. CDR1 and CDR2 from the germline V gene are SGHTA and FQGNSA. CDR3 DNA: TGTGCCAGCAGCCCTCGGCTCTATGGCTACACCTTC. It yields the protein CASSPRLYGYTF.

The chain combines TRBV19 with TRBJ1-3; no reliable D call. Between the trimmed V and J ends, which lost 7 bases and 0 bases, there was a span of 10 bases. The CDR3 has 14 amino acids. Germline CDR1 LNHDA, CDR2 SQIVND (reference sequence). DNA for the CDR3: TGTGCCAGTACTTATCAGAGCTCTGGAAACACCATATATTTT. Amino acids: CASTYQSSGNTIYF.

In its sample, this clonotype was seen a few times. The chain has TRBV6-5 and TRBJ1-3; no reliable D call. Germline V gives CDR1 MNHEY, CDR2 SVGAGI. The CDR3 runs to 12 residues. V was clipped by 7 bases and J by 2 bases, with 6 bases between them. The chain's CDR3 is CASTSAGNTIYF. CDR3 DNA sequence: TGTGCCAGCACCTCCGCTGGAAACACCATATATTTT.

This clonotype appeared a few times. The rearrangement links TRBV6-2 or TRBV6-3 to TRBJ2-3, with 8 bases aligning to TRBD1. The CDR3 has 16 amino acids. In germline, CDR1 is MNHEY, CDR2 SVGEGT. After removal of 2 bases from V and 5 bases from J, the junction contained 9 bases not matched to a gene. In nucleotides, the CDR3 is TGTGCCAGCAGTTACGGTCCGCAGGGGGCCAAAGATACGCAGTATTTT. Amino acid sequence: CASSYGPQGAKDTQYF.

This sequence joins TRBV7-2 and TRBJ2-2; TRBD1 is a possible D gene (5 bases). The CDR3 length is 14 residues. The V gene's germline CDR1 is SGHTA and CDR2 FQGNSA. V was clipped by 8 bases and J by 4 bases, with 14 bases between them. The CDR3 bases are TGTGCCAGCCGGCCAGGGTTCGGCACCGGGGAGCTGTTTTTT. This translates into CASRPGFGTGELFF.

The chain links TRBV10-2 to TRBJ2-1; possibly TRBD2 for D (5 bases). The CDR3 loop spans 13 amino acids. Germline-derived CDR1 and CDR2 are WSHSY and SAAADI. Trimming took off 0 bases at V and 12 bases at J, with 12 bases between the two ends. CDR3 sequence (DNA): TGCGCCAGCAGTGAGTCGAGGGCCGATCGGCAGTTCTTC. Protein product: CASSESRADRQFF.